The following is a T cell receptor (beta chain) sequence with its context. The antigen is undetermined. The sample originates from a study of beta chain features in type 1 diabetes. Across the study: Patients did not differ from healthy donors in age, gender or cell yield. General observations from the study: TCRB rearrangement may or may not be influenced by HLA type; here this remained unresolved. In all four CD4+ subsets, TCRB CDR3 length was significantly, moderately reduced in type 1 diabetes. PCR might favor shorter templates, but any such skew would affect patients and controls equally.

Germline V CDR1 and CDR2: KGHSH, LQKENI. The CDR3 spans 12 residues. V lost 3 bases, J lost 7 bases, and 7 bases lay in between. Expressed TCRB transcripts were sequenced, since all the RNA that had been isolated was reverse transcribed. Here immunoSEQ multiplex PCR was the method, and the copy in TCRdb shows in-frame clones only, minus some. The sample holds almost 350,000 clones, roughly 8.8% seen once. The sequence derives from a man younger than 45 with type 1 diabetes. Input material: central memory CD4+ T cells from blood. The chain carries TRBV18 and TRBJ2-1; the D gene is possibly TRBD1 (6 bases). The CDR3 reads CASSPDRNEQFF. CDR3 coding DNA: TGTGCCAGCTCACCTGACAGGAATGAGCAGTTCTTC.